This record looks at one T cell receptor (beta chain) sequence and its context. The conserved final phenylalanine or tryptophan is absent from the CDR3, which likely points to a read error. The data are from a study of T cells in Graves' hyperthyroidism and ophthalmopathy. Germline CDR1 reads MNHEY; CDR2 reads SMNVEV (reference sequence). The CDR3 is 14 amino acids. The V end lost 8 bases, the J end lost 1 base, and 14 bases lay between the germline ends. RNA transcripts yielded amplified TCR beta CDR3 regions. An initial round of RT-PCR targeting the TCR CDR3 relied on the HTBI primer set. TCRdb used MiXCR to reprocess the multiplex PCR reads, holding one entry per CDR3 protein. Of roughly 720,000 distinct CDR3 sequences detected, roughly a sixth appear once; the ten largest clones hold less than 20%.

This chain links TRBV27 with TRBJ1-1, with D tentatively TRBD1 (6 bases). The sequence came from a man aged 45-60 years with Graves' hyperthyroidism. Sequencing input: blood. CDR3 DNA sequence: TGTGCCAGCGTTCCCGACAGGTGGAACACTGAAGCTTTCCTT. This sequence encodes CASVPDRWNTEAFL.